Each of the 8 T cell receptor beta chains below was sequenced from the same sample in a study of blood T cell repertoires in COVID-19. Using immunoSEQ multiplex PCR, the repertoire was profiled, and TCRdb retains in-frame clones only, with some absent. The sample has about 170,000 clones; approximately 95% are singletons. Sequenced material: peripheral blood. These receptors all stem from a woman between 45 and 65 years old with acute or convalescent COVID-19.

This sequence joins TRBV2 and TRBJ2-5; tentatively, D is TRBD2 (6 bases). V lost 8 bases and J 0 bases, leaving 16 bases between the germline ends. This CDR3 comprises 15 residues. CDR1 and CDR2 from the germline V gene are SNHLY and FYNNEI. The CDR3 reads CASQGGTYYQETQYF. The CDR3 region has the DNA TGTGCCAGCCAAGGTGGGACTTACTACCAAGAGACCCAGTACTTC.

V and J are TRBV28 and TRBJ2-1; 10 bases are a match to TRBD2. The germline V gene encodes CDR1 MDHEN and CDR2 SYDVKM. The CDR3 loop spans 18 amino acids. The V gene end was trimmed by 4 bases and the J gene end by 9 bases; junction bases not matched to a gene: 18. CDR3 DNA sequence: TGTGCCAGCAGTTCCCCCCTCGAGAGCGGGAGGGCAGGGAGTGAGCAGTTCTTC. It yields the protein CASSSPLESGRAGSEQFF.

The V and J genes are TRBV6-5 and TRBJ1-2, with 7 nucleotides matching TRBD1. Trimming cost V 5 bases and J 4 bases; bases outside gene matches: 10. This CDR3 is built from 15 residues. Germline V gene sequence: CDR1 MNHEY, CDR2 SVGAGI. The DNA of the CDR3 is TGTGCCAGCAGTCCCACCATTGACAGGGTCTATGGCTACACCTTC. This encodes CASSPTIDRVYGYTF.

The chain links TRBV30 to TRBJ1-1; D is unresolved. Trimming cost V 1 base and J 10 bases, with 13 bases left between them. In germline, CDR1 is GTSNPN, CDR2 SVGIG (reference sequence). CDR3 size: 12 residues. The CDR3 sequence: CAWSDEGGRAFF. The CDR3 DNA follows: TGTGCCTGGAGTGACGAAGGAGGTCGAGCTTTCTTT.

The chain carries TRBV2 and TRBJ1-1, with D tentatively TRBD1 (6 bases). Germline V CDR1 and CDR2: SNHLY, FYNNEI. Trimming took 6 bases from V and 6 from J, leaving 11 bases between them. The CDR3 has 12 residues. The CDR3 loop reads CASRPQGAEAFF. DNA of the CDR3: TGTGCCAGCAGGCCACAGGGTGCTGAAGCTTTCTTT.

The gene calls are TRBV7-8 and TRBJ1-4; 10 nucleotides match TRBD1. CDR3 length: 14 residues. The germline gives CDR1 SGHVS, CDR2 FQNEAQ. V lost 4 bases to trimming and J lost 6 bases; unmatched junction nucleotides: 2. The CDR3 reads CASSYGTGDEKLFF. The DNA of the CDR3 is TGTGCCAGCAGCTACGGGACAGGGGATGAAAAACTGTTTTTT.

The rearrangement joins TRBV18 to TRBJ1-1; D is unresolved. V was trimmed by 0 bases and J by 0 bases, leaving 8 bases between them. Germline loops: CDR1 KGHSH, CDR2 LQKENI. The CDR3 length is 15 residues. CDR3 amino acids: CASSPPPGMNTEAFF. The CDR3 region has the DNA TGTGCCAGCTCACCACCGCCGGGGATGAACACTGAAGCTTTCTTT.

This sequence joins TRBV9 and TRBJ1-2; TRBD1 matches 8 bases. Germline CDR1 is SGDLS and CDR2 is YYNGEE. This CDR3 has 15 amino acids. J gave up 4 bases and V 0 bases, and 5 bases lay outside the gene matches. The CDR3 reads CASSVGDRLGYGYTF. DNA for the CDR3: TGTGCCAGCAGCGTAGGGGACAGGCTCGGCTATGGCTACACCTTC.